The entry that follows covers one T cell receptor (beta chain) sequence. The antigen remains undetermined. Donors came from a validation cohort of over 100 subjects, distinct from the first 666-subject cohort. This sample was included in a study of cytomegalovirus exposure and HLA in healthy donors. J lost 4 bases, V lost 2 bases, and 5 bases had no gene match. CDR3 size: 14 residues. CDR1 and CDR2 (germline): SGHDT, YYEEEE. General study results and limits: Usually a TCR sequence was rare, but some public TCRs were found in many donors.

Method: immunoSEQ multiplex PCR; TCRdb's copy keeps in-frame clones and lacks some. The top ten clones hold 6% to 9% of a sample with 200,000 or so clones, over 65% of them seen once. What was sequenced was PBMCs. The TCR comes from a man in his late teens or twenties in good health and CMV-seropositive. V usage is TRBV5-6 and J usage is TRBJ1-2, with 7 nucleotides matching TRBD1. CDR3 region: CASSFTDRVYGYTF. The CDR3, as DNA: TGTGCCAGCAGCTTTACTGACAGGGTCTATGGCTACACCTTC.